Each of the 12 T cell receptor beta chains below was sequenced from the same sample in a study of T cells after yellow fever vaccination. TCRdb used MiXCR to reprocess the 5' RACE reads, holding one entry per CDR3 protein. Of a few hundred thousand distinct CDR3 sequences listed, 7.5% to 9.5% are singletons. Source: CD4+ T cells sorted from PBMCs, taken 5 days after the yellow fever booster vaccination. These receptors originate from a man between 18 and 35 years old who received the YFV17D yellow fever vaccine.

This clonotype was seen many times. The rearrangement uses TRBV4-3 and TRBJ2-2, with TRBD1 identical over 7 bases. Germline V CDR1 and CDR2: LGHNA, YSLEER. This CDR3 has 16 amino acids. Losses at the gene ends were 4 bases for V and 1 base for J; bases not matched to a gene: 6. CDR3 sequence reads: CASSLQGQLNTGELFF. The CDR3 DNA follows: TGCGCCAGCAGCCTACAGGGACAGCTGAACACCGGGGAGCTGTTTTTT.

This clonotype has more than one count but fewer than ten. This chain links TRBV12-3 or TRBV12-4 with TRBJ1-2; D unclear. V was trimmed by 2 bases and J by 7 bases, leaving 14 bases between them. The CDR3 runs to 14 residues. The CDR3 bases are TGTGCCAGCAGTTTAAGCACCCGGTCGGGTGGCTACACCTTC. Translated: CASSLSTRSGGYTF.

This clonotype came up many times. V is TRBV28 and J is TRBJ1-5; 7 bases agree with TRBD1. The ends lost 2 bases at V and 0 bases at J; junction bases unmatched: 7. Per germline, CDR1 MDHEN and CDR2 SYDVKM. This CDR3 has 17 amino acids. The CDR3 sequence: CASSLPLQGYSNQPQHF. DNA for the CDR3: TGTGCCAGCAGTTTACCCCTACAGGGGTATAGCAATCAGCCCCAGCATTTT.

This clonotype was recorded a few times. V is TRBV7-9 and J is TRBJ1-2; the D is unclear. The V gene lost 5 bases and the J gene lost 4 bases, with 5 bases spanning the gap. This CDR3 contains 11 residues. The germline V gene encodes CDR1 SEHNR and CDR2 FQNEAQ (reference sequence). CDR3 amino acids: CASSAAYGYTF. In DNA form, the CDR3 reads TGTGCCAGCAGCGCTGCCTATGGCTACACCTTC.

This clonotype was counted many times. The CDR3 loop reads CASSPLGTSGGPGEQFF. CDR3 nucleotide sequence: TGCGCCAGCAGCCCGCTTGGGACTAGCGGGGGGCCCGGGGAGCAGTTCTTC. The V call is TRBV5-1, the J call TRBJ2-1; 15 positions agree with TRBD2. Per germline, CDR1 SGHRS and CDR2 YFSETQ. The CDR3 is 17 amino acids. Germline trimming cut 4 bases from V and 10 bases from J; bases unmatched to any gene: 12.

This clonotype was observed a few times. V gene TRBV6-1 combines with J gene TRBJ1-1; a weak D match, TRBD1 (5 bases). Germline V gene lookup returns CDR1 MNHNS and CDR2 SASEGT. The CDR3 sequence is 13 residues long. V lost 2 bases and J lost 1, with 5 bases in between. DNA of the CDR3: TGTGCCAGCAGTGAAACAGGGAACACTGAAGCTTTCTTT. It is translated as CASSETGNTEAFF.

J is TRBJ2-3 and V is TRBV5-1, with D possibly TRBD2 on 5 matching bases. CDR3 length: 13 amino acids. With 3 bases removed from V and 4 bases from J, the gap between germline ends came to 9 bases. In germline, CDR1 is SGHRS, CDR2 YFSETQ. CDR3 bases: TGCGCCAGCAGCTCTAGCAGCGCAGATACGCAGTATTTT. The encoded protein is CASSSSSADTQYF. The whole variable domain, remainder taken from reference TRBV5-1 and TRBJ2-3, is KAGVTQTPRYLIKTRGQQVTLSCSPISGHRSVSWYQQTPGQGLQFLFEYFSETQRNKGNFPGRFSGRQFSNSRSEMNVSTLELGDSALYLCASSSSSADTQYFGPGTRLTVL.

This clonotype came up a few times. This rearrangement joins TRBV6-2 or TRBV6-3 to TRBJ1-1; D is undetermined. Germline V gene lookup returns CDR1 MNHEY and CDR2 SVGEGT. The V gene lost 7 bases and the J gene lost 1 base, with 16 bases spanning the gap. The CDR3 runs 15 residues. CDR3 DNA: TGTGCCAGCACCTCCAGGCGGCTGGGGAACACTGAAGCTTTCTTT. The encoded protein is CASTSRRLGNTEAFF.

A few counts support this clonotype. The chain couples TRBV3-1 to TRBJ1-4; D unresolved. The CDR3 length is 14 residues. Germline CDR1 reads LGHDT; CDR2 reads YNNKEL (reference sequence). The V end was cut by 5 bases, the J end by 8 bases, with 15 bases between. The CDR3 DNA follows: TGTGCCAGCAGCTCAGCTGGGATAGGCGAAAAACTGTTTTTT. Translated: CASSSAGIGEKLFF.

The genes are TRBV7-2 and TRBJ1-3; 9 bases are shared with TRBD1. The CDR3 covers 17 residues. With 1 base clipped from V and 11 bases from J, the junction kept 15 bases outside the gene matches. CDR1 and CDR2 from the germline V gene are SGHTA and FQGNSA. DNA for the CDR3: TGTGCCAGCAGCTTAGTTCCGGTGGGACAGGGCTTGGTCTCCATATATTTT. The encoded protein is CASSLVPVGQGLVSIYF.

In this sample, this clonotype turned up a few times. For the CDR3, the DNA is TGCAGTGCTATCGACAGGGGTTATGGCTACACCTTC. This gives the protein CSAIDRGYGYTF. The chain carries TRBV20-1 and TRBJ1-2; 8 bases fit TRBD1. The CDR3 extends over 12 amino acids. Per the germline V gene, CDR1 is DFQATT and CDR2 is SNEGSKA (reference sequence). V lost 4 bases, J lost 5 bases, and 3 bases stayed unmatched.

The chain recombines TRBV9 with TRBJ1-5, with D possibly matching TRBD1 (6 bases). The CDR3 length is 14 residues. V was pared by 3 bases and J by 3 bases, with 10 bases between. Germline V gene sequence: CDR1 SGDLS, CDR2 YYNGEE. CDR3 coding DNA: TGTGCCAGCAGCGAGGGACAATTCAATCAGCCCCAGCATTTT. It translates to CASSEGQFNQPQHF.